A selection of T cell receptor beta chains follows, all from one sample in a study of blood T cell repertoires in COVID-19. This table comes from immunoSEQ multiplex PCR, and its TCRdb copy is limited to in-frame clones, with some not included. The table lists some 200,000 clones, 80% to 90% of them singletons. The sequenced sample consisted of PBMCs or T cells enriched from blood (not recorded which). These receptors were obtained from a man aged 40-50 years who had recovered from COVID-19. Each CDR3 is given with its conserved first and last residue. The D gene is left open where the match is weak. Only some rows state a clone size, as once, few, many or a class for expanded clones.

clone size: .; V gene: TRBV15; J gene: TRBJ2-6; D gene: .; CDR3 DNA: TGTGCCACCAGCAGAGCAGGGGACGGGGCCAACGTCCTGACTTTC; CDR3 protein: CATSRAGDGANVLTF
clone size: few; V gene: TRBV19; J gene: TRBJ1-2; D gene: .; CDR3 DNA: TGTGCCAGTAGTATCATGGGGGCGAACTATGGCTACACCTTC; CDR3 protein: CASSIMGANYGYTF
clone size: .; V gene: TRBV19; J gene: TRBJ2-2; D gene: TRBD2; CDR3 DNA: TGTGCCAGTAGTATAGATCATTGGACTAGCGGCACCGGGGAGCTGTTTTTT; CDR3 protein: CASSIDHWTSGTGELFF
clone size: once; V gene: TRBV6-5; J gene: TRBJ1-5; D gene: .; CDR3 DNA: TGTGCCAGCTCGCGGGTTTCAAATCAGCCCCAGCATTTT; CDR3 protein: CASSRVSNQPQHF
clone size: .; V gene: TRBV4-2; J gene: TRBJ1-2; D gene: TRBD1; CDR3 DNA: TGTGCCAGCAGGCCTCGGACAGGGGGCGCAGTTAATGGCTACACCTTC; CDR3 protein: CASRPRTGGAVNGYTF
clone size: .; V gene: TRBV5-1; J gene: TRBJ2-1; D gene: TRBD1; CDR3 DNA: TGCGCCAGCCGAATCGACAGGGGGGCCTACAATGAGCAGTTCTTC; CDR3 protein: CASRIDRGAYNEQFF
clone size: .; V gene: TRBV4-1; J gene: TRBJ1-5; D gene: .; CDR3 DNA: TGCGCCAGCAGCCAAGATGGGCAGGTTAATCAGCCCCAGCATTTT; CDR3 protein: CASSQDGQVNQPQHF
clone size: .; V gene: TRBV12-5; J gene: TRBJ1-5; D gene: .; CDR3 DNA: TGTGCTAGTGCTCCCTCGGCGGGGGGTAGGGGTGTAAATCGGCCCCAGCATTTT; CDR3 protein: CASAPSAGGRGVNRPQHF
clone size: .; V gene: TRBV7-2; J gene: TRBJ1-2; D gene: .; CDR3 DNA: TGTGCCAGCAGCTTAGAGAGGGACTATGGCTACACCTTC; CDR3 protein: CASSLERDYGYTF
clone size: .; V gene: TRBV24-1; J gene: TRBJ2-2; D gene: .; CDR3 DNA: TGTGCCACCAGTGATTTCCCACGGACCGGGGAGCTGTTTTTT; CDR3 protein: CATSDFPRTGELFF
clone size: .; V gene: TRBV6-1; J gene: TRBJ2-5; D gene: TRBD2; CDR3 DNA: TGTGCCAGCAGTGATGGGACTAGCGGGAGCCTGGAGACCCAGTACTTC; CDR3 protein: CASSDGTSGSLETQYF
clone size: .; V gene: TRBV9; J gene: TRBJ2-3; D gene: TRBD2; CDR3 DNA: TGTGCCAGCTGCCCCCTAGCGGGCCCCACAGATACGCAGTATTTT; CDR3 protein: CASCPLAGPTDTQYF
clone size: .; V gene: TRBV18; J gene: TRBJ1-1; D gene: TRBD1; CDR3 DNA: TGTGCCAGCTCACCGATACAGGGGACCACTGAAGCTTTCTTT; CDR3 protein: CASSPIQGTTEAFF
clone size: .; V gene: TRBV2; J gene: TRBJ2-1; D gene: TRBD2; CDR3 DNA: TGTGCCAGCAGTGCAGGAGCGGGAGTCAATGAGCAGTTCTTC; CDR3 protein: CASSAGAGVNEQFF
clone size: once; V gene: TRBV2; J gene: TRBJ2-2; D gene: TRBD1; CDR3 DNA: TGTGCCAGCAACGGCAGGACAGGGGGCCATGTCGGGGAGCTGTTTTTT; CDR3 protein: CASNGRTGGHVGELFF
clone size: .; V gene: TRBV9; J gene: TRBJ2-7; D gene: TRBD1; CDR3 DNA: TGTGCCAGCAGCCTCCGGCAGGGGGCCTACGAGCAGTACTTC; CDR3 protein: CASSLRQGAYEQYF